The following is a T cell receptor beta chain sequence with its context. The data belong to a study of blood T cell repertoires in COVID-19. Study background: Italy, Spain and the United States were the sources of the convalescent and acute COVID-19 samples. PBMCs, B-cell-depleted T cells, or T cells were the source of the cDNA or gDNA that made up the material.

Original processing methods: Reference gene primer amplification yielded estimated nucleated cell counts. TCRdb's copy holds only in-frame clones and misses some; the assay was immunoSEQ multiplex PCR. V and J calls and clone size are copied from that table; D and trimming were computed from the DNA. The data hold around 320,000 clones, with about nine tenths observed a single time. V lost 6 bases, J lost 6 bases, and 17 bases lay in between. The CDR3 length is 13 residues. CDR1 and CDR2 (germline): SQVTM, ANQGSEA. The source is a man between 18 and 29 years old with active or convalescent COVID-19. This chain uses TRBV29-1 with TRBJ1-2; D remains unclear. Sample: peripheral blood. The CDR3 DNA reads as TGCAGCGTCGTTACTGGCGGTGGAAATGGCTACACCTTC. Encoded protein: CSVVTGGGNGYTF.